There are a few counts of the clone carrying this T cell receptor beta chain. Its target is not known. The sample originates from a study of cytomegalovirus exposure and HLA in healthy donors. General study results and limits: In an earlier analysis, most TCR beta V segments were productive about 87% or about 30% of the time.

A multiplex PCR was run with 60 Vbeta primers and 13 Jbeta primers. Study processing details: Unique TCR beta chains numbered about 79 million in a later analysis, with roughly 10 million shared. Profiling relied on immunoSEQ multiplex PCR, and the TCRdb table lists in-frame clones only, not all of them. The V and J calls and the clone size are those of that table, but D and trimming were determined from the DNA. The sample has more than 90,000 clones; over 65% are singletons. CDR3 length equals 14 residues. The V and J ends lost 4 bases and 7 bases respectively, with 14 bases between them. Germline CDR1 is KGHSH and CDR2 is LQKENI.

The receptor's source is a woman in her 30s in good health and CMV-seronegative. The rearrangement links TRBV18 to TRBJ1-5, with D perhaps matching TRBD1 (6 bases). Sequenced material: PBMCs. The DNA of the CDR3 is TGTGCCAGCTCACAACAGGGATCAGGCCAGCCCCAGCATTTT. As protein: CASSQQGSGQPQHF. Full variable domain (missing parts from reference TRBV18 and TRBJ1-5): NAGVMQNPRHLVRRRGQEARLRCSPMKGHSHVYWYRQLPEEGLKFMVYLQKENIIDESGMPKERFSAEFPKEGPSILRIQQVVRGDSAAYFCASSQQGSGQPQHFGDGTRLSIL.